One sample yielded the 16 T cell receptor beta chains listed below, sequenced in a study of siplizumab effects on memory and regulatory T cells. Method: immunoSEQ multiplex PCR; TCRdb's copy keeps in-frame clones and lacks some. The table has 100,000 or so clones, 85% to 95% seen once. The specimen was non-Treg CD4+ T cells sorted from blood. These receptors were taken from a human donor in good health.

This clone was picked up a small number of times. This chain uses TRBV27 with TRBJ2-2, with no clear D. The V end was cut by 3 bases, the J end by 4 bases, with 15 bases between. CDR1 MNHEY and CDR2 SMNVEV come from the germline V gene (reference sequence). This CDR3 contains 16 residues. The CDR3 DNA follows: TGTGCCAGCAGTTTCGTACACTTCACGGGCACCGGGGAGCTGTTTTTT. It translates to CASSFVHFTGTGELFF.

The rearrangement uses TRBV19 and TRBJ2-5, with D maybe TRBD1 (6 bases). Germline V CDR1 and CDR2: LNHDA, SQIVND (reference sequence). The V and J ends lost 4 bases and 2 bases respectively, with 14 bases between them. The CDR3 sequence is 15 residues long. CDR3 sequence reads: CASSNRVLRQETQYF. Here the CDR3 DNA reads TGTGCCAGTAGTAACAGGGTACTGAGACAAGAGACCCAGTACTTC.

The chain carries TRBV14 and TRBJ1-1; D is possibly TRBD1 (6 bases). The CDR3 length is 18 residues. The V end was cut by 2 bases, the J end by 2 bases, with 21 bases between. CDR1 and CDR2 (germline): SGHDN, FVKESK. In nucleotides, the CDR3 is TGTGCCAGCAGCCAACGAGGGGGGAGGTTGGGGCGTAACACTGAAGCTTTCTTT. Translated: CASSQRGGRLGRNTEAFF. Variable domain in full (rest from reference TRBV14 and TRBJ1-1): EAGVTQFPSHSVIEKGQTVTLRCDPISGHDNLYWYRRVMGKEIKFLLHFVKESKQDESGMPNNRFLAERTGGTYSTLKVQPAELEDSGVYFCASSQRGGRLGRNTEAFFGQGTRLTVV.

The J gene is TRBJ2-3, the V gene TRBV7-2; D ambiguous. Germline V CDR1 and CDR2: SGHTA, FQGNSA. Trimming cost V 2 bases and J 5 bases, with 5 bases left between them. CDR3 length: 12 amino acids. In DNA, the CDR3 is TGTGCCAGCAGCTTACTGGGAGATACGCAGTATTTT. Protein: CASSLLGDTQYF.

The CDR3 region is CASSRDSSNTEAFF. As DNA, the CDR3 is TGTGCCAGCAGTCGAGACAGTTCGAACACTGAAGCTTTCTTT. The chain combines TRBV7-2 with TRBJ1-1; D is perhaps TRBD1 (5 bases). The germline V and J ends were trimmed by 6 bases and 1 base, with 12 bases remaining between them. This CDR3 is 14 amino acids long. Germline lookup yields CDR1 SGHTA and CDR2 FQGNSA.

CDR3 loop: CASRRGDRGQETQYF. The CDR3 DNA is TGTGCCAGCAGACGAGGTGACAGGGGACAAGAGACCCAGTACTTC. The chain joins TRBV27 to TRBJ2-5; 8 positions match TRBD1. CDR3 size: 15 residues. CDR1 is MNHEY, CDR2 SMNVEV, per germline (reference sequence). Trimming at V came to 6 bases and at J to 2 bases, leaving 8 bases not matched to a gene.

V usage is TRBV2 and J usage is TRBJ1-1; TRBD1 agrees at 9 bases. Trimming at V came to 4 bases and at J to 1 base, leaving 4 bases not matched to a gene. The CDR3 sequence is 15 residues long. CDR1 and CDR2 from the germline V gene are SNHLY and FYNNEI. The CDR3, as DNA: TGTGCCAGCAGTGCTGACAGGGGGAAGAACACTGAAGCTTTCTTT. This encodes CASSADRGKNTEAFF.

This chain connects TRBV2 to TRBJ1-1; 9 nucleotides agree with TRBD1. Germline V gives CDR1 SNHLY, CDR2 FYNNEI. This CDR3 region has 13 residues. Germline trimming cut 4 bases from V and 5 bases from J; bases unmatched to any gene: 2. In DNA form, the CDR3 reads TGTGCCAGCAGTGCGGACAGGGGAACTGAAGCTTTCTTT. Its protein is CASSADRGTEAFF.

This chain's CDR3 is CASNRDFSYEQYF. The DNA for the CDR3 is TGTGCCAGTAACCGGGACTTCTCCTACGAGCAGTACTTC. The J gene is TRBJ2-7, the V gene TRBV2; D perhaps matches TRBD2 (6 bases). This CDR3 spans 13 amino acids. Germline CDR1 reads SNHLY; CDR2 reads FYNNEI. The V and J ends lost 9 bases and 0 bases respectively, with 12 bases between them.

The chain employs TRBV18 and TRBJ2-1; no definite D call. V was shortened by 3 bases and J by 8 bases, with 14 bases between the two germline ends. Germline V lookup: CDR1 KGHSH, CDR2 LQKENI. The CDR3 length is 14 residues. This CDR3 is CASSPQRALDEQFF. The CDR3 nucleotides read TGTGCCAGCTCACCTCAACGGGCCCTAGATGAGCAGTTCTTC.

Here the CDR3 reads CASSYSRQRGEKLFF. DNA of the CDR3: TGTGCCAGCAGTTACTCGAGACAGAGGGGTGAAAAACTGTTTTTT. V gene TRBV6-5 combines with J gene TRBJ1-4; maybe TRBD1 (5 bases). This CDR3 spans 15 amino acids. The germline gives CDR1 MNHEY, CDR2 SVGAGI. The V end was cut by 0 bases, the J end by 7 bases, with 12 bases between.

Here the CDR3 reads CASMGLAGDGTGELFF. The CDR3 DNA reads TGCGCCAGCATGGGACTAGCGGGAGACGGCACCGGGGAGCTGTTTTTT. The rearrangement links TRBV5-1 to TRBJ2-2; 14 bases fit TRBD2. Per germline, CDR1 SGHRS and CDR2 YFSETQ. The ends lost 6 bases at V and 4 bases at J; junction bases unmatched: 5. The CDR3 is 16 residues long.

The chain carries TRBV15 and TRBJ1-5, with no clear D. The V end was cut by 2 bases, the J end by 2 bases, with 7 bases between. The V gene's germline CDR1 is LNHNV and CDR2 YYDKDF (reference sequence). The CDR3 runs to 14 residues. CDR3 in amino acids: CATSRFLGNQPQHF. DNA of the CDR3: TGTGCCACCAGCAGATTCCTGGGCAATCAGCCCCAGCATTTT.

In DNA form, the CDR3 reads TGTGCCAGCAGTTCGGGGCTTGCCATTCAGTACTTC. Translating it yields CASSSGLAIQYF. This sequence joins TRBV28 and TRBJ2-4; D is possibly TRBD1 or TRBD2 (5 bases each). The V gene lost 4 bases and the J gene lost 9 bases, with 10 bases spanning the gap. Germline V CDR1 and CDR2: MDHEN, SYDVKM. The CDR3 length is 12 residues.

CDR3 in amino acids: CASSVDSGGGETQYF. The CDR3 DNA is TGTGCCAGCAGCGTAGACAGCGGAGGGGGAGAGACCCAGTACTTC. The chain recombines TRBV9 with TRBJ2-5; the D call may be TRBD1 or TRBD2 (6 bases each). From germline, CDR1 is SGDLS and CDR2 YYNGEE. Trimming took 0 bases from V and 4 from J, leaving 13 bases between them. The CDR3 is 15 amino acids.

The chain combines TRBV27 with TRBJ2-3, with D perhaps matching TRBD2 (5 bases). V shed 5 bases and J shed 4 bases, with 13 bases lying between them. This CDR3 contains 14 residues. In germline, CDR1 is MNHEY, CDR2 SMNVEV (reference sequence). CDR3 sequence: CASSPRADSDTQYF. The CDR3 DNA is TGTGCCAGCAGTCCCCGAGCGGACTCAGATACGCAGTATTTT.